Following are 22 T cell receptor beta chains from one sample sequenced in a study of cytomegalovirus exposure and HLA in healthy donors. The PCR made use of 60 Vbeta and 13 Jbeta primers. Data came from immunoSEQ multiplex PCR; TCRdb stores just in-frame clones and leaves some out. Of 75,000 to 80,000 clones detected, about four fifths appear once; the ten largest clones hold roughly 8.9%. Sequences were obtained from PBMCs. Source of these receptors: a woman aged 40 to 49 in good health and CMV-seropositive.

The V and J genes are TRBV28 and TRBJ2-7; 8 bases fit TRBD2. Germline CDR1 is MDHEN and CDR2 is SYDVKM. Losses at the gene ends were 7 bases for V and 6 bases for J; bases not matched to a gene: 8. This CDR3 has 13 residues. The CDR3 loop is CASTRGGQREQYF. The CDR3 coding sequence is TGTGCCAGCACCCGGGGGGGCCAACGCGAGCAGTACTTC. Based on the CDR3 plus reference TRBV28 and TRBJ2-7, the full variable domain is DVKVTQSSRYLVKRTGEKVFLECVQDMDHENMFWYRQDPGLGLRLIYFSYDVKMKEKGDIPEGYSVSREKKERFSLILESASTNQTSMYLCASTRGGQREQYFGPGTRLTVT.

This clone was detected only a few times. CDR3 DNA: TGTGCCAGCAGCCTGGTAAGGGAGGCAGATACGCAGTATTTT. Its translation is CASSLVREADTQYF. The chain uses TRBV5-4 and TRBJ2-3, with D perhaps TRBD2 (6 bases). The germline V gene encodes CDR1 SGHNT and CDR2 YYREEE (reference sequence). The CDR3 spans 14 residues. Trimming stripped 4 bases from V and 4 bases from J, with 13 bases between.

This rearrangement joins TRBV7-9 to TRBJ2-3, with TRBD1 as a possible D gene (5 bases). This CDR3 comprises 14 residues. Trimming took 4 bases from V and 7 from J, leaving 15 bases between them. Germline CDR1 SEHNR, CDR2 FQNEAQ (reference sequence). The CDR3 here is CASSSKGPPNTQYF. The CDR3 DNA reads TGTGCCAGCAGCTCAAAGGGGCCTCCGAATACGCAGTATTTT.

This chain's CDR3 is CASSQDRRVRGTGELFF. The CDR3 DNA is TGCGCCAGCAGCCAAGATCGGAGGGTTAGAGGTACCGGGGAGCTGTTTTTT. The chain carries TRBV4-1 and TRBJ2-2; TRBD2 might be the D (6 bases). The CDR3 length is 17 residues. Germline V gives CDR1 MGHRA, CDR2 YSYEKL. The germline V and J ends were trimmed by 0 bases and 5 bases, with 16 bases remaining between them.

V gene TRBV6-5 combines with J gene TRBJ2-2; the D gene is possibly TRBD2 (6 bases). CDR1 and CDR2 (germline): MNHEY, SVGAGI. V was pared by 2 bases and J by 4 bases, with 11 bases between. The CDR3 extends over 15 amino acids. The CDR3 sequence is CASSYQGGGTGELFF. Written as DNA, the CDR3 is TGTGCCAGCAGTTACCAGGGAGGAGGCACCGGGGAGCTGTTTTTT.

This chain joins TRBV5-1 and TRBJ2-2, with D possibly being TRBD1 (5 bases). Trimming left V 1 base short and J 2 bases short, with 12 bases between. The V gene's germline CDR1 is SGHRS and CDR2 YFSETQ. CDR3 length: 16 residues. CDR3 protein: CASSLKPGLNTGELFF. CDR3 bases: TGCGCCAGCAGCTTGAAGCCAGGGCTAAACACCGGGGAGCTGTTTTTT.

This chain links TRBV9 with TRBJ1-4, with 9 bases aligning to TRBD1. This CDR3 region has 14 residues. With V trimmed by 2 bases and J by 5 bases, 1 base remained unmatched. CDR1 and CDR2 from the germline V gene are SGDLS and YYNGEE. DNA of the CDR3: TGTGCCAGCAGCGTTACAGGGGGCAATGAAAAACTGTTTTTT. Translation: CASSVTGGNEKLFF.

The CDR3 loop is CASRQGSMETQYF. CDR3 bases: TGCGCCAGCCGACAGGGTTCAATGGAGACCCAGTACTTC. The J gene is TRBJ2-5, the V gene TRBV5-1; 7 bases match TRBD1. CDR3 size: 13 residues. Losses at the gene ends were 7 bases for V and 5 bases for J; bases not matched to a gene: 8. Germline assignment: CDR1 SGHRS and CDR2 YFSETQ.

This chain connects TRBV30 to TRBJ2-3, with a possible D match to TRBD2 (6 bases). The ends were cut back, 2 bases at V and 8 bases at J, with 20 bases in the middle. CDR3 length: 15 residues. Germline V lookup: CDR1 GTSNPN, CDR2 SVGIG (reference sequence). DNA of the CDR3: TGTGCCTGGAGTAAAGGACTAATCGGGGGTGGTACGCAGTATTTT. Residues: CAWSKGLIGGGTQYF. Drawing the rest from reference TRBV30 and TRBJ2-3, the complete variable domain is SQTIHQWPATLVQPVGSPLSLECTVEGTSNPNLYWYRQAAGRGLQLLFYSVGIGQISSEVPQNLSASRPQDRQFILSSKKLLLSDSGFYLCAWSKGLIGGGTQYFGPGTRLTVL.

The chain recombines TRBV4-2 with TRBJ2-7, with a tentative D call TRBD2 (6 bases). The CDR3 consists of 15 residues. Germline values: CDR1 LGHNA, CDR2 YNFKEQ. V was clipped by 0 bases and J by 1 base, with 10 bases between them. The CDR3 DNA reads TGTGCCAGCAGCCAAGAGCCGGAGGGTTCCTACGAGCAGTACTTC. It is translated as CASSQEPEGSYEQYF.

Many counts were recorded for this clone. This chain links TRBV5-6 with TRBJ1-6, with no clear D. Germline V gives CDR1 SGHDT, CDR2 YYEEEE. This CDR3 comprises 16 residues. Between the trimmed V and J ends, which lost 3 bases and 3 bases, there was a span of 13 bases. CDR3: CASSYGPNNYNSPLHF. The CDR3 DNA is TGTGCCAGCAGCTATGGGCCTAACAACTATAATTCACCCCTCCACTTT.

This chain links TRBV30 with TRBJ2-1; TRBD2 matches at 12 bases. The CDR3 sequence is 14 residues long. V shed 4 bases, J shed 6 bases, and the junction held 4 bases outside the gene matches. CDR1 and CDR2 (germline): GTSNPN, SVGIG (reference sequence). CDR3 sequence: CAWTSGGVINEQFF. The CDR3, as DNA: TGTGCCTGGACTAGCGGGGGGGTGATCAATGAGCAGTTCTTC.

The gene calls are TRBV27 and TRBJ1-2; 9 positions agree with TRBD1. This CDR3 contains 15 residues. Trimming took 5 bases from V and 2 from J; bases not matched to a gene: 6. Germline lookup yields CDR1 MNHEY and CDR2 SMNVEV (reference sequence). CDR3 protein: CASSRQGGTNYGYTF. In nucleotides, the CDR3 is TGTGCCAGCAGTCGACAGGGGGGAACCAACTATGGCTACACCTTC.

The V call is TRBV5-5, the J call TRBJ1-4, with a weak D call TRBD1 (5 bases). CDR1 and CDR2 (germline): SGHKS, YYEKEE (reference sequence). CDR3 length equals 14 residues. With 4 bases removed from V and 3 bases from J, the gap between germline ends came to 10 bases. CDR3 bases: TGTGCCAGCAGCAGACAGAGCCCTAATGAAAAACTGTTTTTT. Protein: CASSRQSPNEKLFF.

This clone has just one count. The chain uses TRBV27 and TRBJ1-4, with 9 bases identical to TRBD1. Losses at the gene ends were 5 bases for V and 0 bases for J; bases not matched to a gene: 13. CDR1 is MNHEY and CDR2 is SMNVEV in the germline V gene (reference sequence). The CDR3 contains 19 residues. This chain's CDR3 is CASSQHRGRGEATNEKLFF. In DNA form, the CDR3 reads TGTGCCAGCAGTCAACACAGGGGGCGGGGGGAAGCAACTAATGAAAAACTGTTTTTT.

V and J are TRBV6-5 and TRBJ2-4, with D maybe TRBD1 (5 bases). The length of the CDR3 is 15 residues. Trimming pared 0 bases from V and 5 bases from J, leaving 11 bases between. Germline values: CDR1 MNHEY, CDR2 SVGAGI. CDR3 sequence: CASSYSVGAQNIQYF. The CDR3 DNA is TGTGCCAGCAGTTACTCGGTAGGGGCCCAAAACATTCAGTACTTC.

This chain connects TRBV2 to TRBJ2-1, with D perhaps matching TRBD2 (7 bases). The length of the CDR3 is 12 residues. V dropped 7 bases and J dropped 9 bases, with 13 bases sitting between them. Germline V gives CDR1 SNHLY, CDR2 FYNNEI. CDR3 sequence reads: CASKGGGSEQFF. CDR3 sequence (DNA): TGTGCCAGCAAGGGAGGGGGGAGTGAGCAGTTCTTC.

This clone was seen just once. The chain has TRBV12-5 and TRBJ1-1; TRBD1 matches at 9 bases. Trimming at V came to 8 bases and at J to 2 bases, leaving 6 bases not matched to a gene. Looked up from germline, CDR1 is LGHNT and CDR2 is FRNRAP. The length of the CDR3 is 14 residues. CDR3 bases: TGTGCTAGTAAAATACAGGGGGCTAACACTGAAGCTTTCTTT. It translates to CASKIQGANTEAFF.

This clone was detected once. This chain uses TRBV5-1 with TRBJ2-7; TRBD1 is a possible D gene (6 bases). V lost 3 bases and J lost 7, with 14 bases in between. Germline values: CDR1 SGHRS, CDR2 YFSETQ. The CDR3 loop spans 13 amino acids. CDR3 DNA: TGCGCCAGCAGCTCTGGGTGGGGGCGGGAGCAGTACTTC. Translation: CASSSGWGREQYF.

Here the CDR3 reads CASRELSDREGSYEQYF. DNA for the CDR3: TGTGCCAGCAGGGAATTATCGGACAGGGAGGGCTCCTACGAGCAGTACTTC. The chain combines TRBV28 with TRBJ2-7, with D possibly matching TRBD1 (8 bases). V gave up 6 bases and J gave up 0 bases, with 21 bases separating them. CDR3 length equals 17 residues. The germline V gene has CDR1 MDHEN and CDR2 SYDVKM.

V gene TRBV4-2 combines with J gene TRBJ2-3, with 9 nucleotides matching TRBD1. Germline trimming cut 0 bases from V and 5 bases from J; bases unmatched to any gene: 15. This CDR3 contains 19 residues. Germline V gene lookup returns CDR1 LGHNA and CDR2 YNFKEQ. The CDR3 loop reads CASSQDGGPNRGRVDTQYF. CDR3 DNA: TGTGCCAGCAGCCAAGATGGAGGACCGAACAGGGGGCGGGTAGATACGCAGTATTTT.

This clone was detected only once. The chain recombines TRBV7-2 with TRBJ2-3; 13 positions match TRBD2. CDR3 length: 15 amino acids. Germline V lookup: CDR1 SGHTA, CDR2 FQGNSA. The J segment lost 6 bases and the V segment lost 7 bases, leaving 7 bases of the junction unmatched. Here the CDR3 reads CASIRLAGGGDTQYF. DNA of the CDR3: TGTGCCAGCATCCGACTAGCGGGGGGAGGGGATACGCAGTATTTT.